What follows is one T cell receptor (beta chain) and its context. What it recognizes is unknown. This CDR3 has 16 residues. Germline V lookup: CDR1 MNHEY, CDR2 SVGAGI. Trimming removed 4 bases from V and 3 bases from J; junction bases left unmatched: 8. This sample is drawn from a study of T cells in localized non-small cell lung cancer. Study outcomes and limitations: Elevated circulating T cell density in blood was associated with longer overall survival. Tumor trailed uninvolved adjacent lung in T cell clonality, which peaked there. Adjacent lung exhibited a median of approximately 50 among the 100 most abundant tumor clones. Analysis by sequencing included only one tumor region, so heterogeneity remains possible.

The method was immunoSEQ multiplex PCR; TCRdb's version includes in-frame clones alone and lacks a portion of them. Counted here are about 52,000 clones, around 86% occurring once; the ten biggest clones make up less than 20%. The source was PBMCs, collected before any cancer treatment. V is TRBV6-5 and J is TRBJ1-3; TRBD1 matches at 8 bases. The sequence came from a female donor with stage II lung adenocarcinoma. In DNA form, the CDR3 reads TGTGCCAGCAGTTTAACCCCAGGGGGCAATGGAAACACCATATATTTT. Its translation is CASSLTPGGNGNTIYF.